This T cell receptor (beta chain) was sequenced during a study of read filtering for tumor transcriptome and immune sequencing. There are many counts of this clonotype. From approximately 430 ng of RNA, a library with molecular barcoded alpha/delta and beta/gamma adaptors was made. From the reads, TCRdb called clonotypes with MiXCR, one entry per CDR3 protein. The data contain about 58,000 distinct CDR3 sequences, around an eighth of them singletons. Sequencing used a population of CD138-negative cells sorted from bone marrow. This clonotype originated in a donor over 35 with multiple myeloma.

CDR3 nucleotide sequence: TGCAGTGCCCTTACTATTGGGAGACCGAAGAGCTCCTACGAGCAGTACTTC. This sequence encodes CSALTIGRPKSSYEQYF. This rearrangement joins TRBV20-1 to TRBJ2-7; D possibly corresponds to TRBD2 (5 bases). Trimming removed 6 bases at V and 0 bases at J, with 24 bases between. Germline V lookup: CDR1 DFQATT, CDR2 SNEGSKA (reference sequence). This CDR3 spans 17 amino acids.